One and the same sample provided the 17 T cell receptor beta chains below, sequenced in a study of T cell repertoires in cytomegalovirus infection. TCRdb processed the reads anew with MiXCR; each CDR3 protein has one entry. The table lists about a million distinct CDR3 sequences, about a third of them singletons. For these receptors, no antigen is known. Sample: cultured CD8+ T cells from PBMCs, taken from culture after CMV antigen stimulation. These TCRs come from a human donor in good health (CMV status not recorded). Some clones in this sample may be carry-over from other donors' samples.

The chain carries TRBV7-6 and TRBJ2-2, with TRBD2 identical over 13 bases. Germline lookup yields CDR1 SGHVS and CDR2 FNYEAQ. J was trimmed by 5 bases and V by 5 bases; bases with no gene match: 11. The CDR3 is 18 residues long. In DNA, the CDR3 is TGTGCCAGCAGCCCTCAGACTAGCGGGGGGCCCAGGACCGGGGAGCTGTTTTTT. This sequence encodes CASSPQTSGGPRTGELFF.

The rearrangement joins TRBV9 to TRBJ2-2, with D possibly being TRBD1 (6 bases). This CDR3 is 13 amino acids long. CDR1 is SGDLS and CDR2 is YYNGEE in the germline V gene. V was trimmed by 1 base and J by 7 bases, leaving 8 bases between them. The CDR3 sequence: CASSVRGYGELFF. CDR3 nucleotides: TGTGCCAGCAGCGTAAGGGGGTACGGGGAGCTGTTTTTT.

The DNA for the CDR3 is TGCGCCAGCAGCCAAGATGCGGCAGGGAATGACTATGGCTACACCTTC. Encoded protein: CASSQDAAGNDYGYTF. V and J are TRBV4-1 and TRBJ1-2; D is perhaps TRBD1 (5 bases). CDR1 and CDR2 (germline): MGHRA, YSYEKL. V lost 0 bases to trimming and J lost 3 bases, with 14 bases between them. This CDR3 contains 16 residues.

J is TRBJ1-1 and V is TRBV7-9; the D gene is possibly TRBD1 (5 bases). Germline CDR1 is SEHNR and CDR2 is FQNEAQ (reference sequence). The CDR3 totals 13 residues. Deletions cut 4 bases from V and 2 bases from J, with 8 bases between. The CDR3 protein is CASSSRDNTEAFF. CDR3 in DNA: TGTGCCAGCAGCTCCCGGGACAACACTGAAGCTTTCTTT.

A few counts support this clonotype. CDR3 residues: CASRSGELNGYTF. Here the CDR3 DNA reads TGTGCCAGCAGATCAGGGGAATTAAATGGCTACACCTTC. The V and J genes are TRBV27 and TRBJ1-2; tentative D call: TRBD1 (6 bases). Germline CDR1 reads MNHEY; CDR2 reads SMNVEV (reference sequence). The CDR3 extends over 13 amino acids. V lost 6 bases to trimming and J lost 6 bases, with 14 bases between them.

The chain joins TRBV27 to TRBJ1-1; 10 bases match TRBD1. V lost 8 bases and J lost 6; bases outside the gene matches: 18. This CDR3 has 17 residues. Germline V gene sequence: CDR1 MNHEY, CDR2 SMNVEV (reference sequence). The CDR3: CASGGRDRGDRIPEAFF. The CDR3, as DNA: TGTGCCAGCGGGGGCCGGGACAGGGGAGACAGGATTCCTGAAGCTTTCTTT.

The chain employs TRBV2 and TRBJ2-7; D is possibly TRBD2 (5 bases). Germline V gene sequence: CDR1 SNHLY, CDR2 FYNNEI. The CDR3 loop spans 14 amino acids. The CDR3 DNA reads as TGTGCTAGCAGTGAGAGGGCGATAATGACCGAGCAGTACGTC. Translation gives CASSERAIMTEQYV.

Only a few counts were recorded for this clonotype. The genes are TRBV5-1 and TRBJ1-2; D remains unclear. The germline V gene has CDR1 SGHRS and CDR2 YFSETQ. The CDR3 runs to 15 residues. The V end was cut by 1 base, the J end by 4 bases, with 14 bases between. CDR3 sequence: CASSLRGTLPYGYTF. CDR3 nucleotides: TGCGCCAGCAGCTTGCGGGGTACTCTCCCCTATGGCTACACCTTC.

In this sample, this clonotype turned up once. This chain joins TRBV29-1 and TRBJ2-1; 9 nucleotides line up with TRBD2. With 1 base clipped from V and 0 bases from J, the junction kept 13 bases outside the gene matches. The CDR3 is 19 residues long. Germline-derived CDR1 and CDR2 are SQVTM and ANQGSEA. CDR3 nucleotides: TGCAGCGTTGAAGGTGAAAGACTAGCGGACTGGAGCTCCTACAATGAGCAGTTCTTC. Translation: CSVEGERLADWSSYNEQFF.

The CDR3 region is CASTGDSYMNTEAFF. CDR3 coding DNA: TGTGCCAGCACCGGGGACAGCTACATGAACACTGAAGCTTTCTTT. The J gene is TRBJ1-1, the V gene TRBV7-9, with TRBD1 identical over 7 bases. This CDR3 spans 15 amino acids. The trim removed 7 bases at V and 0 bases at J, leaving 8 bases unmatched. Germline-derived CDR1 and CDR2 are SEHNR and FQNEAQ (reference sequence).

This sequence joins TRBV7-3 and TRBJ2-1; D possibly corresponds to TRBD2 (6 bases). The CDR3 consists of 15 residues. Trimming stripped 6 bases from V and 8 bases from J, with 20 bases between. Germline CDR1 reads SGHTA; CDR2 reads FQGTGA. CDR3 in DNA: TGTGCCAGCAGTAGAGCGGGTCGCTATGGAGATGAGCAGTTCTTC. It encodes CASSRAGRYGDEQFF.

This chain connects TRBV27 to TRBJ2-7; D remains unclear. This CDR3 has 16 amino acids. V was clipped by 2 bases and J by 0 bases, with 14 bases between them. Germline-derived CDR1 and CDR2 are MNHEY and SMNVEV (reference sequence). In DNA, the CDR3 is TGTGCCAGCAGTTTAAGTTACGCTAGGAGCTCCTACGAGCAGTACTTC. Its protein is CASSLSYARSSYEQYF.

The chain uses TRBV5-4 and TRBJ2-3; weak D call: TRBD2 (5 bases). The V gene lost 2 bases and the J gene lost 3 bases, with 13 bases spanning the gap. The CDR3 runs 15 residues. CDR1 is SGHNT, CDR2 YYREEE, per germline (reference sequence). CDR3 nucleotides: TGTGCCAGCAGCTTCGGACCGAAGCGGACAGATACGCAGTATTTT. Protein product: CASSFGPKRTDTQYF. Complete variable domain (other parts from reference TRBV5-4 and TRBJ2-3): ETGVTQSPTHLIKTRGQQVTLRCSSQSGHNTVSWYQQALGQGPQFIFQYYREEENGRGNFPPRFSGLQFPNYSSELNVNALELDDSALYLCASSFGPKRTDTQYFGPGTRLTVL.

The V call is TRBV6-5, the J call TRBJ2-3, with TRBD1 matching over 7 bases. Germline V CDR1 and CDR2: MNHEY, SVGAGI. The CDR3 runs 16 residues. J gave up 3 bases and V 2 bases, and 8 bases lay outside the gene matches. CDR3 region: CASSYKRGLKTDTQYF. CDR3 in DNA: TGTGCCAGCAGTTACAAGAGGGGGCTTAAAACAGATACGCAGTATTTT.

The chain combines TRBV4-1 with TRBJ2-3; 13 bases match TRBD2. The germline V gene encodes CDR1 MGHRA and CDR2 YSYEKL. V shed 1 base and J 6 bases; nucleotides not matched to a gene: 4. CDR3 length equals 16 residues. The CDR3 reads CASSQALAGGKDTQYF. The CDR3 DNA is TGCGCCAGCAGCCAAGCACTAGCGGGGGGGAAGGATACGCAGTATTTT.

This clonotype was seen more than once but under ten times. The chain couples TRBV7-9 to TRBJ1-1; D possibly corresponds to TRBD1 (6 bases). This CDR3 has 18 residues. Germline values: CDR1 SEHNR, CDR2 FQNEAQ (reference sequence). Trimming took off 1 base at V and 1 base at J, with 19 bases between the two ends. CDR3 coding DNA: TGTGCCAGCAGCTTAGGAACCGGTGGGACAAGACAGAACACTGAAGCTTTCTTT. Translation: CASSLGTGGTRQNTEAFF.

In this sample, this clonotype turned up many times. The chain links TRBV7-8 to TRBJ1-1; weak D call: TRBD1 (6 bases). Germline CDR1 SGHVS, CDR2 FQNEAQ. V was shortened by 1 base and J by 3 bases, with 18 bases between the two germline ends. The CDR3 has 17 residues. Here the CDR3 DNA reads TGTGCCAGCAGCTTAGAGGGCAGGGGTTGGGGGGACACTGAAGCTTTCTTT. Residues: CASSLEGRGWGDTEAFF.